This is a list of T cell receptor beta chains from one sample in a study of long-term antiretroviral therapy in people with HIV. Method: immunoSEQ multiplex PCR; TCRdb's copy keeps in-frame clones and lacks some. The repertoire holds over 20,000 clones, with nearly 90% as singletons. The sequencing used unsorted PBMCs, collected 0.6 years after starting antiretroviral therapy. The receptors stem from a man aged 55 to 69 with HIV. CDR3s include the opening cysteine and the closing phenylalanine or tryptophan. A D gene is named only where the DNA matches it firmly. Clone size is not always given. Where it is, it says once, few, many or a class for expanded clones.

CDR3 protein | CDR3 DNA | clone size | D gene | J gene | V gene
CASSYRGRDTEAFF | TGTGCCAGCAGCTACAGGGGGCGGGACACTGAAGCTTTCTTT | NA | TRBD1 | TRBJ1-1 | TRBV5-4
CASSDQDRAFYGYTF | TGTGCCAGCAGCGACCAGGACAGGGCTTTCTATGGCTACACCTTC | NA | TRBD1 | TRBJ1-2 | TRBV9
CASSPLEVWGQGGDTQYF | TGTGCCAGCAGCCCCTTGGAGGTTTGGGGACAGGGGGGAGATACGCAGTATTTT | once | TRBD1 | TRBJ2-3 | TRBV11-2
CASSQVIGPYNEQFF | TGCGCCAGCAGCCAAGTAATTGGTCCGTACAATGAGCAGTTCTTC | NA | NA | TRBJ2-1 | TRBV4-3
CSVEGPGTTNYGYTF | TGCAGCGTTGAAGGCCCCGGGACAACGAACTATGGCTACACCTTC | NA | NA | TRBJ1-2 | TRBV29-1
CASSLGGTGVFFNGYTF | TGTGCCAGCAGCTTAGGCGGGACAGGGGTGTTCTTTAATGGCTACACCTTC | NA | TRBD1 | TRBJ1-2 | TRBV11-2
CASSQEAGFSYEQYF | TGCGCCAGCAGCCAAGAAGCAGGGTTCTCCTACGAGCAGTACTTC | NA | NA | TRBJ2-7 | TRBV4-3
CASSYPDIPTYEQYF | TGTGCCAGCAGTTACCCCGACATCCCGACCTACGAGCAGTACTTC | once | NA | TRBJ2-7 | TRBV6-6
CASSAQGGIEKLFF | TGTGCCAGCAGTGCACAGGGGGGGATTGAAAAACTGTTTTTT | NA | TRBD1 | TRBJ1-4 | TRBV6-1
CASSPQRQSYNEQFF | TGTGCTAGCAGCCCCCAGCGACAGTCCTACAATGAGCAGTTCTTC | NA | NA | TRBJ2-1 | TRBV7-7
CASSVGWEQYF | TGTGCCAGCAGCGTAGGGTGGGAGCAGTACTTC | NA | NA | TRBJ2-7 | TRBV7-2
CASSRPGTVNEQFF | TGTGCCAGCAGTCGCCCCGGGACGGTTAATGAGCAGTTCTTC | NA | NA | TRBJ2-1 | TRBV28
CASSSRSSGDEQFF | TGCGCCAGCAGCTCTCGGTCTAGCGGGGATGAGCAGTTCTTC | NA | TRBD2 | TRBJ2-1 | TRBV5-1
CASRLLTNTGELFF | TGTGCCAGTAGGCTACTGACGAACACCGGGGAGCTGTTTTTT | NA | NA | TRBJ2-2 | TRBV2
CASSVVVGGELFF | TGTGCCAGCAGCGTAGTGGTTGGCGGGGAGCTGTTTTTT | NA | NA | TRBJ2-2 | TRBV9
CASSPRGTYGYTF | TGTGCCAGCAGCCCCCGTGGTACCTATGGCTACACCTTC | NA | NA | TRBJ1-2 | TRBV6-5
CASSPRDTLYEQYF | TGTGCCAGCAGCCCCCGGGACACCCTCTACGAGCAGTACTTC | NA | NA | TRBJ2-7 | TRBV6-5
CASSIQTGLVGEQYF | TGTGCCAGTAGTATCCAGACAGGGCTCGTAGGGGAGCAGTACTTC | NA | TRBD1 | TRBJ2-7 | TRBV19
CASSSNRPNIMNTEAFF | TGTGCCAGCAGCTCCAACAGGCCTAATATCATGAACACTGAAGCTTTCTTT | once | NA | TRBJ1-1 | TRBV9
CATSGHVDQPQHF | TGTGCCACCAGCGGTCATGTTGATCAGCCCCAGCATTTT | NA | NA | TRBJ1-5 | TRBV15
CASRRDSYNEQFF | TGTGCCAGCAGGAGGGACTCGTACAATGAGCAGTTCTTC | NA | NA | TRBJ2-1 | TRBV6-4
CASSPGFSTDTQYF | TGTGCCAGCAGCCCAGGGTTTAGCACAGATACGCAGTATTTT | NA | NA | TRBJ2-3 | TRBV7-2